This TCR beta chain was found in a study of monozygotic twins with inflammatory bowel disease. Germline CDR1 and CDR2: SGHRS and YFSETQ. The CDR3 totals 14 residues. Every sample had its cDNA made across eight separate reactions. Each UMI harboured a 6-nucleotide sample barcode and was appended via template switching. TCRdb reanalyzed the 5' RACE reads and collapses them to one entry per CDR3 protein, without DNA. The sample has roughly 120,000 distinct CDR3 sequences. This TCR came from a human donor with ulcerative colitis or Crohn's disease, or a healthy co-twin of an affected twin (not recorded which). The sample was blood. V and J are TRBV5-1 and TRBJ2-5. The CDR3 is CASSLASSQETQYF. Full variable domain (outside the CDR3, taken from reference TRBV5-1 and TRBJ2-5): KAGVTQTPRYLIKTRGQQVTLSCSPISGHRSVSWYQQTPGQGLQFLFEYFSETQRNKGNFPGRFSGRQFSNSRSEMNVSTLELGDSALYLCASSLASSQETQYFGPGTRLLVL.